The clone carrying this T cell receptor beta chain was detected a few times. Categorization into cohorts depended on clinical history that participants reported. This sample stems from a study of blood T cell repertoires in COVID-19. On the study more broadly: Acute-phase and convalescent COVID-19 samples originated in the United States, Italy and Spain.

CDR1 is SGHTA, CDR2 FQGNSA, per germline. V trimming: 6 bases; J trimming: 6 bases; junction bases outside the gene matches: 17. CDR3 size: 18 residues. In the original processing: Estimation of nucleated cell counts relied on the amplification of reference gene primers. Measured with immunoSEQ multiplex PCR; TCRdb has only the in-frame clones, and not every one. The DNA gave D and trimming, while V, J and clone size come from that table. Here the sample spans about 230,000 clones, around 92% being singletons. The TCR comes from a woman aged 25-40 years with acute COVID-19. The V call is TRBV7-2, the J call TRBJ1-2, with 12 bases that match TRBD1. Sequencing was done on a sample of PBMCs or T cells enriched from blood (not recorded which). The DNA of the CDR3 is TGTGCCAGCAGGAACGACCGGGACAGGGGGCGAGTGGCTCATGGCTACACCTTC. This codes for CASRNDRDRGRVAHGYTF.